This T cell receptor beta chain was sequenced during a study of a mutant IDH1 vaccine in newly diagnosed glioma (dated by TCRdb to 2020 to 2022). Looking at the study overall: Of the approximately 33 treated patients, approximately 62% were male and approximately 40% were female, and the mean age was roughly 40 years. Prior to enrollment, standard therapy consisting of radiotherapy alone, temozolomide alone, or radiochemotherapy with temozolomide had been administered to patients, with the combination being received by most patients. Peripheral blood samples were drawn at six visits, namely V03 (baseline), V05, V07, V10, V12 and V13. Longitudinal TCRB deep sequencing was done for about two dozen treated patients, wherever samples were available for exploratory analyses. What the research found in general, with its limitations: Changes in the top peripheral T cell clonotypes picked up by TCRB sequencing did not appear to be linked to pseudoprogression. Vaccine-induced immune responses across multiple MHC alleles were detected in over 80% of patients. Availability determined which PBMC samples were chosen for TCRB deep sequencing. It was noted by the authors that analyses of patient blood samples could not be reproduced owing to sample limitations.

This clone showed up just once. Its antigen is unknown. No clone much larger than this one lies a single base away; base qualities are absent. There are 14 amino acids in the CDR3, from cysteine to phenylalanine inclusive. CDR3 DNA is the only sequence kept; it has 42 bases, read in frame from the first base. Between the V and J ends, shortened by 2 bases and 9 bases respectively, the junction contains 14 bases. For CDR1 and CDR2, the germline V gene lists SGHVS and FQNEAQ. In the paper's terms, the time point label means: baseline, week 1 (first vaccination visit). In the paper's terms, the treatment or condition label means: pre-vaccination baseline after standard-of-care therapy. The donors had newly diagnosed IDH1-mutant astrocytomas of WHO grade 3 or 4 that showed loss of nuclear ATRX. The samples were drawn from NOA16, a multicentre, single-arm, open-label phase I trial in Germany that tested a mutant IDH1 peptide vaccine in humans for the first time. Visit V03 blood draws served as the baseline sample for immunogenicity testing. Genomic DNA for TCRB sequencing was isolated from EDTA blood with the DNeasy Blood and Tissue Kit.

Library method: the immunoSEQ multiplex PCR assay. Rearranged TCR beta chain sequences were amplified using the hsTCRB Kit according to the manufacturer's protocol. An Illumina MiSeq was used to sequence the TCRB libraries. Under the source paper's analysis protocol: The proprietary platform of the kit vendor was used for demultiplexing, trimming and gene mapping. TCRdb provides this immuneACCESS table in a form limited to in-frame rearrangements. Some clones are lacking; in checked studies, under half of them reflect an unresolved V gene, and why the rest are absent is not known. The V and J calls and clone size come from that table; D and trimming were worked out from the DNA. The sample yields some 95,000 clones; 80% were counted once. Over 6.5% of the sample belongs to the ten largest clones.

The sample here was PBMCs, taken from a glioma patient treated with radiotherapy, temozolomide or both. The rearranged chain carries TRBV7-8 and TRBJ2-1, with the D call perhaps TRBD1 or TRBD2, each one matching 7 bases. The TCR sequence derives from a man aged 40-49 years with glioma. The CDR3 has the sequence CASSLLPGGAEQFF. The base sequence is TGTGCCAGCAGCTTACTCCCAGGGGGGGCTGAGCAGTTCTTC.